This is a list of T cell receptor beta chains from one sample in a study of a mutant IDH1 vaccine in newly diagnosed glioma. Profiled with immunoSEQ multiplex PCR; TCRdb holds only in-frame clones, not every one. The sample lists about 34,000 clones, 80% to 90% occurring once. The antigens for these receptors are not known. Specimen: PBMCs, collected from a glioma patient whose treatment included an IDH1 peptide vaccine. These receptors all stem from a woman aged 30 to 39 with glioma. Each CDR3 is given with its conserved first and last residue. A D gene is named only where the DNA matches it firmly. Size tells how often a clone was seen (once, few, many) or the class of an expanded clone, and some rows leave it out.

clone size: .
D gene: .
V gene: TRBV5-4
J gene: TRBJ2-7
CDR3 DNA: TGTGCCAGCAGCTATGGCTACGAGCAGTACTTC
CDR3 protein: CASSYGYEQYF

clone size: .
D gene: .
V gene: TRBV29-1
J gene: TRBJ1-2
CDR3 DNA: TGCAGCGTTGTGGGGGGCAGCTATGGCTACACCTTC
CDR3 protein: CSVVGGSYGYTF

clone size: .
D gene: .
V gene: TRBV30
J gene: TRBJ2-7
CDR3 DNA: TGTGCCTGGAGCATATCCTACGAGCAGTACTTC
CDR3 protein: CAWSISYEQYF

clone size: .
D gene: TRBD1
V gene: TRBV27
J gene: TRBJ1-1
CDR3 DNA: TGTGCCAGCAGTTTATCGGGACAGGGTGGAGAAGCTTTCTTT
CDR3 protein: CASSLSGQGGEAFF

clone size: few
D gene: .
V gene: TRBV4-1
J gene: TRBJ2-5
CDR3 DNA: TGCGCCAGCAGCCCCATGGGCCAGCCGGAGACCCAGTACTTC
CDR3 protein: CASSPMGQPETQYF

clone size: .
D gene: .
V gene: TRBV19
J gene: TRBJ1-1
CDR3 DNA: TGTGCCAGTACCGGGGTGGGGGGCACTGAAGCTTTCTTT
CDR3 protein: CASTGVGGTEAFF

clone size: .
D gene: .
V gene: TRBV27
J gene: TRBJ1-1
CDR3 DNA: TGTGCCAGCAGTCACGGGGCTGAAGCTTTCTTT
CDR3 protein: CASSHGAEAFF

clone size: .
D gene: TRBD1
V gene: TRBV18
J gene: TRBJ1-2
CDR3 DNA: TGTGCCAGCTCACCAAATCAGGGGGCCAACTATGGCTACACCTTC
CDR3 protein: CASSPNQGANYGYTF

clone size: .
D gene: .
V gene: TRBV5-6
J gene: TRBJ1-3
CDR3 DNA: TGTGCCAGCAGCTACCCGGGACGACTAAACACCATATATTTT
CDR3 protein: CASSYPGRLNTIYF

clone size: .
D gene: .
V gene: TRBV6-5
J gene: TRBJ1-1
CDR3 DNA: TGTGCCAGCAGAAACCATTGGGCTGAAGCTTTCTTT
CDR3 protein: CASRNHWAEAFF

clone size: .
D gene: .
V gene: TRBV6-5
J gene: TRBJ2-7
CDR3 DNA: TGTGCCAGCAGTTACTCGCGGGGTAGCTCCTACGAGCAGTACTTC
CDR3 protein: CASSYSRGSSYEQYF

clone size: few
D gene: .
V gene: TRBV7-6
J gene: TRBJ2-1
CDR3 DNA: TGTGCCAGCAGCTCCAACGGACAGAGCTCCTACAATGAGCAGTTCTTC
CDR3 protein: CASSSNGQSSYNEQFF

clone size: .
D gene: TRBD1
V gene: TRBV7-2
J gene: TRBJ2-7
CDR3 DNA: TGTGCCAGCAGCTTCAACAGGGGGTCCACCTACGAGCAGTACTTC
CDR3 protein: CASSFNRGSTYEQYF

clone size: .
D gene: .
V gene: TRBV6-6
J gene: TRBJ1-6
CDR3 DNA: TGTGCCAGCAGTTACAGGACAGAATATAATTCACCCCTCCACTTT
CDR3 protein: CASSYRTEYNSPLHF

clone size: once
D gene: .
V gene: TRBV12-5
J gene: TRBJ1-1
CDR3 DNA: TGTGCTAGTACGCAGAACACTGAAGCTTTCTTT
CDR3 protein: CASTQNTEAFF

clone size: .
D gene: .
V gene: TRBV27
J gene: TRBJ2-1
CDR3 DNA: TGTGCCAGCGGCCCGGGGCCTAAATACAATGAGCAGTTCTTC
CDR3 protein: CASGPGPKYNEQFF

clone size: .
D gene: .
V gene: TRBV7-9
J gene: TRBJ2-7
CDR3 DNA: TGTGCCAGCAGCTTCGCCCTAACAAGTCCCTACGAGCAGTACTTC
CDR3 protein: CASSFALTSPYEQYF

clone size: .
D gene: TRBD1
V gene: TRBV5-1
J gene: TRBJ1-6
CDR3 DNA: TGCGCCAGCAGCTTGAACCAGGGGGCTCAATCACCCCTCCACTTT
CDR3 protein: CASSLNQGAQSPLHF

clone size: .
D gene: TRBD1
V gene: TRBV5-1
J gene: TRBJ1-2
CDR3 DNA: TGCGCCAGCAGCTTGGGTGACAGGGGGGACTATGGCTACACCTTC
CDR3 protein: CASSLGDRGDYGYTF

clone size: .
D gene: .
V gene: TRBV7-2
J gene: TRBJ1-2
CDR3 DNA: TGTGCCAGCAGCCCCGTTAAAGCGAACTATGGCTACACCTTC
CDR3 protein: CASSPVKANYGYTF

clone size: .
D gene: .
V gene: TRBV7-7
J gene: TRBJ2-2
CDR3 DNA: TGTGCCAGCAGCCCTGGCGGAGGCGAGAACACCGGGGAGCTGTTTTTT
CDR3 protein: CASSPGGGENTGELFF

clone size: .
D gene: .
V gene: TRBV6-5
J gene: TRBJ1-6
CDR3 DNA: TGTGCCAGCAGCCGGAGGCTCATGGATTCACCCCTCCACTTT
CDR3 protein: CASSRRLMDSPLHF

clone size: .
D gene: TRBD2
V gene: TRBV6-1
J gene: TRBJ2-4
CDR3 DNA: TGTGCCAGCAGTGAGCAGGTGGGGGGGGCCAAAAACATTCAGTACTTC
CDR3 protein: CASSEQVGGAKNIQYF

clone size: .
D gene: TRBD1
V gene: TRBV6-5
J gene: TRBJ1-2
CDR3 DNA: TGTGCCACCTGGGGACAGACCCATGGCTACACCTTC
CDR3 protein: CATWGQTHGYTF

clone size: .
D gene: .
V gene: TRBV18
J gene: TRBJ2-4
CDR3 DNA: TGTGCCAGCTCACCACTCAACACACTAGCCAAAAACATTCAGTACTTC
CDR3 protein: CASSPLNTLAKNIQYF

clone size: .
D gene: .
V gene: TRBV14
J gene: TRBJ1-2
CDR3 DNA: TGTGCCAGCAGATCCAGGGTTACCGGAGGAAACTATGGCTACACCTTC
CDR3 protein: CASRSRVTGGNYGYTF

clone size: .
D gene: .
V gene: TRBV4-1
J gene: TRBJ1-3
CDR3 DNA: TGCGCCAGCAGCCAAGAAGGGGCAGGAAACACCATATATTTT
CDR3 protein: CASSQEGAGNTIYF

clone size: .
D gene: .
V gene: TRBV4-1
J gene: TRBJ2-5
CDR3 DNA: TGCGCCAGCAGCCAAGGATGGGGACGGCGGGTCGAGACCCAGTACTTC
CDR3 protein: CASSQGWGRRVETQYF

clone size: .
D gene: TRBD2
V gene: TRBV7-8
J gene: TRBJ2-2
CDR3 DNA: TGTGCCAGCAGAAAAGGGCCTAGCGGGGTTACCGGGGAGCTGTTTTTT
CDR3 protein: CASRKGPSGVTGELFF

clone size: once
D gene: .
V gene: TRBV5-6
J gene: TRBJ1-6
CDR3 DNA: TGTGCCAGCAGCTTGTGGGGGTACCTGGGGGATTCACCCCTCCACTTT
CDR3 protein: CASSLWGYLGDSPLHF

clone size: .
D gene: .
V gene: TRBV1
J gene: TRBJ2-5
CDR3 DNA: TGCACCAGCAGCCGGACAGGGGGGTTGGAAGAGACCCAGTACTTC
CDR3 protein: CTSSRTGGLEETQYF

clone size: .
D gene: TRBD1
V gene: TRBV9
J gene: TRBJ2-1
CDR3 DNA: TGTGCCAGCAGCTTAGAAGGGACAGGGGGCAATGAGCAGTTCTTC
CDR3 protein: CASSLEGTGGNEQFF

clone size: .
D gene: .
V gene: TRBV5-4
J gene: TRBJ1-2
CDR3 DNA: TGTGCCAGCAGACCGCCGGACAGAAAATATGGCTACACCTTC
CDR3 protein: CASRPPDRKYGYTF

clone size: .
D gene: .
V gene: TRBV5-1
J gene: TRBJ2-7
CDR3 DNA: TGCGCCAGCAGCTGGGTCGGGGGGGACAGCTCCTACGAGCAGTACTTC
CDR3 protein: CASSWVGGDSSYEQYF

clone size: .
D gene: .
V gene: TRBV5-4
J gene: TRBJ1-3
CDR3 DNA: TGTGCCAGCAGCCTAAGGACAACGGCTGGAAACACCATATATTTT
CDR3 protein: CASSLRTTAGNTIYF

clone size: .
D gene: TRBD2
V gene: TRBV5-1
J gene: TRBJ2-3
CDR3 DNA: TGCGCCAGCAGCTTGGATGGCGGGGGGGCCGCAGATACGCAGTATTTT
CDR3 protein: CASSLDGGGAADTQYF

clone size: .
D gene: .
V gene: TRBV6-6
J gene: TRBJ1-6
CDR3 DNA: TGTGCCAGCAGTTCAGGGACTGGCTCACCCCTCCACTTT
CDR3 protein: CASSSGTGSPLHF

clone size: .
D gene: .
V gene: TRBV6-6
J gene: TRBJ1-1
CDR3 DNA: TGTGCCAGTGCCGGGGCGTCGGGCACTGAAGCTTTCTTT
CDR3 protein: CASAGASGTEAFF

clone size: .
D gene: .
V gene: TRBV6-5
J gene: TRBJ1-1
CDR3 DNA: TGTGCCAGCAGTTATGGGGTCTTCACTGAAGCTTTCTTT
CDR3 protein: CASSYGVFTEAFF

clone size: .
D gene: TRBD1
V gene: TRBV5-1
J gene: TRBJ2-1
CDR3 DNA: TGCGCCAGCAGCTTGGCAGGGACAGCCTACAATGAGCAGTTCTTC
CDR3 protein: CASSLAGTAYNEQFF

clone size: few
D gene: .
V gene: TRBV29-1
J gene: TRBJ2-7
CDR3 DNA: TGCAGCGTTGATGTTGGGAGCTCCTACGAGCAGTACTTC
CDR3 protein: CSVDVGSSYEQYF

clone size: .
D gene: .
V gene: TRBV7-9
J gene: TRBJ1-1
CDR3 DNA: TGTGCCAGCAGCTTAGGGCCAGGGGATACTGAAGCTTTCTTT
CDR3 protein: CASSLGPGDTEAFF

clone size: .
D gene: .
V gene: TRBV5-6
J gene: TRBJ2-5
CDR3 DNA: TGTGCCAGCAGCTCACCTCTGGGGGGCAGCGGGGCCCCCGGGACCCAGTACTTC
CDR3 protein: CASSSPLGGSGAPGTQYF

clone size: .
D gene: TRBD2
V gene: TRBV7-2
J gene: TRBJ2-3
CDR3 DNA: TGTGCCAGCAGACGCCCGGGACTAGCGGGGGCTAGCACAGATACGCAGTATTTT
CDR3 protein: CASRRPGLAGASTDTQYF

clone size: .
D gene: .
V gene: TRBV5-6
J gene: TRBJ1-1
CDR3 DNA: TGTGCCAGCCCCAAAGGCCCGCCCGAGAGGTTGAACACTGAAGCTTTCTTT
CDR3 protein: CASPKGPPERLNTEAFF

clone size: .
D gene: TRBD1
V gene: TRBV5-6
J gene: TRBJ1-5
CDR3 DNA: TGTGCCAGCAGGAGACAGGGCGACAATCAGCCCCAGCATTTT
CDR3 protein: CASRRQGDNQPQHF

clone size: .
D gene: .
V gene: TRBV19
J gene: TRBJ1-5
CDR3 DNA: TGTGCCAGTAGTCCTCATCAGGGCATAGGCAATCAGCCCCAGCATTTT
CDR3 protein: CASSPHQGIGNQPQHF

clone size: .
D gene: .
V gene: TRBV25-1
J gene: TRBJ2-6
CDR3 DNA: TGTGCCAGCATCTCTGGGGCCAACGTCCTGACTTTC
CDR3 protein: CASISGANVLTF

clone size: .
D gene: .
V gene: TRBV6-6
J gene: TRBJ1-2
CDR3 DNA: TGTGCCAGCACCTTGAAAGTCCCCTATGGCTACACCTTC
CDR3 protein: CASTLKVPYGYTF

clone size: .
D gene: .
V gene: TRBV6-1
J gene: TRBJ2-2
CDR3 DNA: TGTGCCAGCAGTGGGCACAGGAGGGGTACCGGGGAGCTGTTTTTT
CDR3 protein: CASSGHRRGTGELFF

clone size: .
D gene: .
V gene: TRBV10-3
J gene: TRBJ1-6
CDR3 DNA: TGTGCCTTCTGGACAGTCTTAAATTCACCCCTCCACTTT
CDR3 protein: CAFWTVLNSPLHF

clone size: .
D gene: .
V gene: TRBV5-4
J gene: TRBJ2-5
CDR3 DNA: TGTGCCAGCAGCAGGCCACAGGGTTCCCAAGAGACCCAGTACTTC
CDR3 protein: CASSRPQGSQETQYF

clone size: once
D gene: .
V gene: TRBV7-2
J gene: TRBJ1-4
CDR3 DNA: TGTGCCAGCAGCGGAAGGGACCTTGGCAATGAAAAACTGTTTTTT
CDR3 protein: CASSGRDLGNEKLFF